This T cell receptor (beta chain) stems from a study of T cells after yellow fever vaccination. TCRdb re-called the 5' RACE reads with MiXCR, one entry per CDR3 protein. Among about 210,000 distinct CDR3 sequences listed, more than 6.5% were seen once. This clonotype came up many times. V shed 6 bases and J shed 0 bases, with 6 bases lying between them. The CDR3 totals 12 residues. The receptor's source is a man between 25 and 39 years old who received the YFV17D yellow fever vaccine. This specimen consisted of CD4+ T cells sorted from PBMCs, obtained on the day of the yellow fever booster vaccination. The chain links TRBV12-3 or TRBV12-4 to TRBJ2-7; the D gene could be TRBD1 or TRBD2 (5 bases each). The CDR3 DNA is TGTGCCAGCAGGGGGGACTCCTACGAGCAGTACTTC. Encoded protein: CASRGDSYEQYF.